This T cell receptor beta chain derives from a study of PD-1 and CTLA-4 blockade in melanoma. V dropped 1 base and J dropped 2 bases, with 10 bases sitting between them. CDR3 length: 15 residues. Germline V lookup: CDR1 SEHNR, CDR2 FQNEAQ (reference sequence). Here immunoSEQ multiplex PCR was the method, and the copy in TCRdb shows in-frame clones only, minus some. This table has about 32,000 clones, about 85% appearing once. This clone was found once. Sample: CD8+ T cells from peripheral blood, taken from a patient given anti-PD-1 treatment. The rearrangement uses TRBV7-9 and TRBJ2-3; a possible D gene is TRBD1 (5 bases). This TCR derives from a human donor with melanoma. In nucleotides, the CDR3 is TGTGCCAGCAGCTTAGGTCAGGGCCTCACAGATACGCAGTATTTT. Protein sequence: CASSLGQGLTDTQYF. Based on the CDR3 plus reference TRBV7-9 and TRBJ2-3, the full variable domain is DTGVSQNPRHKITKRGQNVTFRCDPISEHNRLYWYRQTLGQGPEFLTYFQNEAQLEKSRLLSDRFSAERPKGSFSTLEIQRTEQGDSAMYLCASSLGQGLTDTQYFGPGTRLTVL.